Each of the 30 T cell receptor beta chains below was sequenced from the same sample in a study of identical twins. TCRdb analysed the 5' RACE reads with MiXCR anew, one entry per CDR3 protein. Of approximately 700,000 distinct CDR3 sequences listed, about 18% are singletons. The same specimen was also included in a second study, on T cells expressing NK-cell markers.

Sequences were obtained from PBMCs. The receptors were gathered from a woman aged 18-29 years in good health.

This chain joins TRBV5-8 and TRBJ2-7; a possible D gene is TRBD1 (5 bases). Germline-derived CDR1 and CDR2 are SGHTS and YDEGEE. CDR3 size: 16 residues. The ends were cut back, 3 bases at V and 1 base at J, with 17 bases in the middle. This chain's CDR3 is CASSYLRALGSYEQYF. DNA of the CDR3: TGTGCCAGCAGCTACCTCAGGGCACTCGGGTCCTACGAGCAGTACTTC.

The gene calls are TRBV5-1 and TRBJ2-3; a weak D match, TRBD2 (6 bases). The CDR3 consists of 16 residues. From germline, CDR1 is SGHRS and CDR2 YFSETQ. The V gene lost 2 bases and the J gene lost 4 bases, with 17 bases spanning the gap. The CDR3 region has the DNA TGCGCCAGCAGCTTCGTAAGGGACTCAAATCCAGATACGCAGTATTTT. Residues: CASSFVRDSNPDTQYF.

V gene TRBV15 combines with J gene TRBJ2-5, with no clear D. The CDR3 contains 15 residues. V was clipped by 0 bases and J by 7 bases, with 15 bases between them. In germline, CDR1 is LNHNV, CDR2 YYDKDF (reference sequence). Written as DNA, the CDR3 is TGTGCCACCAGCAGAGATAGGACCCGGGCCCGGACCCAGTACTTC. Amino acids: CATSRDRTRARTQYF.

This clonotype was found a few times. J is TRBJ2-3 and V is TRBV6-5; tentatively, D is TRBD2 (5 bases). From germline, CDR1 is MNHEY and CDR2 SVGAGI. This CDR3 contains 15 residues. V lost 4 bases and J lost 0, with 11 bases in between. CDR3 sequence reads: CASSSRRTSTDTQYF. For the CDR3, the DNA is TGTGCCAGCAGTTCACGGAGGACTAGCACAGATACGCAGTATTTT.

V usage is TRBV7-9 and J usage is TRBJ2-7; D is unclear. The CDR3 consists of 15 residues. The V end lost 5 bases, the J end lost 0 bases, and 14 bases lay between the germline ends. Looked up from germline, CDR1 is SEHNR and CDR2 is FQNEAQ (reference sequence). CDR3 DNA: TGTGCCAGCAGCAGTCTTTCGGAGAGCTCCTACGAGCAGTACTTC. It codes for CASSSLSESSYEQYF.

This clonotype was counted between two and nine times. The junction departs from the called germline gene at one end, perhaps through a read error. The chain carries TRBV12-3 or TRBV12-4 and TRBJ2-7; unclear D gene. The CDR3 covers 12 residues. CDR3 loop: CASSIANYEQYF. In DNA, the CDR3 is TGTGCCAGCAGTATAGCTAACTACGAGCAGTACTTC.

This clonotype has a handful of counts. The V call is TRBV3-1, the J call TRBJ2-1; TRBD1 might be the D (6 bases). Germline V gene sequence: CDR1 LGHDT, CDR2 YNNKEL (reference sequence). V was shortened by 1 base and J by 8 bases, with 15 bases between the two germline ends. The CDR3 loop spans 15 amino acids. CDR3 residues: CASSQGSWGLDEQFF. In DNA form, the CDR3 reads TGTGCCAGCAGCCAAGGAAGCTGGGGGCTCGATGAGCAGTTCTTC.

In this sample, this clonotype turned up a few times. The CDR3 DNA reads TGTGCCAGCAGCCATACTAGCGGGAGCGTTGAGCAGTTCTTC. Residues: CASSHTSGSVEQFF. The rearrangement links TRBV3-1 to TRBJ2-1, with 11 bases lining up with TRBD2. Germline V gene sequence: CDR1 LGHDT, CDR2 YNNKEL (reference sequence). The length of the CDR3 is 14 residues. Unmatched junction bases numbered 4, after V lost 3 bases and J lost 9 bases.

This clonotype was seen a few times. CDR3 residues: CATRWDRTNTEAFF. The DNA of the CDR3 is TGTGCCACCCGCTGGGACAGAACGAACACTGAAGCTTTCTTT. The V gene is TRBV12-3 or TRBV12-4, the J gene TRBJ1-1; 7 nucleotides line up with TRBD1. The J segment lost 1 base and the V segment lost 10 bases, leaving 9 bases of the junction unmatched. The CDR3 totals 14 residues.

This clonotype was observed at least ten times. The chain employs TRBV7-6 and TRBJ1-4, with D maybe TRBD1 (5 bases). CDR3 size: 15 residues. V was clipped by 0 bases and J by 7 bases, with 12 bases between them. Germline V gene lookup returns CDR1 SGHVS and CDR2 FNYEAQ. CDR3 sequence (DNA): TGTGCCAGCAGCTTAGCGGCGGGGCGCGGTGAAAAACTGTTTTTT. It codes for CASSLAAGRGEKLFF.

This clonotype was counted a few times. The chain recombines TRBV19 with TRBJ1-1; the match to TRBD1 covers 7 bases. Looked up from germline, CDR1 is LNHDA and CDR2 is SQIVND (reference sequence). The CDR3 loop spans 15 amino acids. V was clipped by 7 bases and J by 0 bases; unmatched bases: 8. In DNA form, the CDR3 reads TGTGCCAGTACGTACAGGGGAAAGGTGAACACTGAAGCTTTCTTT. It yields the protein CASTYRGKVNTEAFF.

Only a few counts were recorded for this clonotype. The genes are TRBV9 and TRBJ2-1; no clear D gene. With 3 bases removed from V and 13 bases from J, the gap between germline ends came to 17 bases. Germline CDR1 and CDR2: SGDLS and YYNGEE. This CDR3 has 13 residues. CDR3 sequence: CASSEGDWGSQFF. Here the CDR3 DNA reads TGTGCCAGCAGCGAAGGAGACTGGGGTTCTCAGTTCTTC. The complete variable domain, with remaining parts taken from reference TRBV9 and TRBJ2-1, reads DSGVTQTPKHLITATGQRVTLRCSPRSGDLSVYWYQQSLDQGLQFLIQYYNGEERAKGNILERFSAQQFPDLHSELNLSSLELGDSALYFCASSEGDWGSQFFGPGTRLTVL.

This clonotype was counted only a few times. The J gene is TRBJ2-1, the V gene TRBV7-3, with D possibly TRBD2 on 7 matching bases. Between the trimmed V and J ends, which lost 7 bases and 4 bases, there was a span of 17 bases. This CDR3 has 15 amino acids. Germline CDR1 reads SGHTA; CDR2 reads FQGTGA. CDR3 nucleotide sequence: TGTGCCAGCATTAAAGGGGGGGGGAGGTACAATGAGCAGTTCTTC. It yields the protein CASIKGGGRYNEQFF.

This chain links TRBV5-1 with TRBJ2-1, with a tentative D call TRBD1 (5 bases). Trimming left V 5 bases short and J 1 base short, with 7 bases between. The CDR3 consists of 13 residues. Germline CDR1 is SGHRS and CDR2 is YFSETQ. CDR3 residues: CASRDISYNEQFF. In DNA, the CDR3 is TGCGCCAGCAGGGACATTTCCTACAATGAGCAGTTCTTC.

V usage is TRBV11-1 and J usage is TRBJ2-2; D call uncertain. Germline CDR1 and CDR2: SGHAT and FQDESV (reference sequence). V lost 6 bases and J 0 bases, leaving 11 bases between the germline ends. This CDR3 spans 15 amino acids. The CDR3 DNA sequence: TGTGCCAGCAGTCCAGAAGCCACGAACACCGGGGAGCTGTTTTTT. It translates to CASSPEATNTGELFF.

This clonotype was counted between two and nine times. This chain uses TRBV9 with TRBJ2-7, with TRBD2 matching over 11 bases. The trim removed 0 bases at V and 3 bases at J, leaving 2 bases unmatched. The CDR3 is 15 residues long. The germline gives CDR1 SGDLS, CDR2 YYNGEE. CDR3: CASSVGLAGYYEQYF. The CDR3 coding sequence is TGTGCCAGCAGCGTAGGACTAGCGGGATACTACGAGCAGTACTTC.

This clonotype was recorded a few times. The V gene is TRBV12-3 or TRBV12-4, the J gene TRBJ2-2; D call uncertain. There are 12 residues in the CDR3. Trimming removed 7 bases at V and 4 bases at J, with 7 bases between. CDR3 sequence reads: CASIKPTGELFF. The CDR3 coding sequence is TGTGCCAGCATCAAGCCCACCGGGGAGCTGTTTTTT.

A few counts support this clonotype. The chain has TRBV6-5 and TRBJ1-5; no definite D call. The CDR3 is made up of 14 amino acids. The V gene's germline CDR1 is MNHEY and CDR2 SVGAGI. V lost 2 bases to trimming and J lost 2 bases, with 7 bases between them. This chain's CDR3 is CASSYNWGNQPQHF. For the CDR3, the DNA is TGTGCCAGCAGTTACAATTGGGGCAATCAGCCCCAGCATTTT.

This clonotype was seen ten or more times. The V and J genes are TRBV20-1 and TRBJ2-1; D remains ambiguous. Germline CDR1 reads DFQATT; CDR2 reads SNEGSKA (reference sequence). The ends were cut back, 5 bases at V and 6 bases at J, with 20 bases in the middle. The CDR3 extends over 15 amino acids. The CDR3 coding sequence is TGCAGTGCTCCTACGACTGAAACCCTCTCCAATGAGCAGTTCTTC. It translates to CSAPTTETLSNEQFF.

A few counts support this clonotype. The chain couples TRBV20-1 to TRBJ2-1; no firm D call. The CDR3 covers 14 residues. V was cut by 0 bases and J by 6 bases, with 12 bases left in between. Germline V gene data show CDR1 as DFQATT and CDR2 as SNEGSKA (reference sequence). CDR3 coding DNA: TGCAGTGCTAGAGATGAGCTGTACTCCAATGAGCAGTTCTTC. It yields the protein CSARDELYSNEQFF.

This clonotype was observed a handful of times. The chain carries TRBV6-1 and TRBJ1-4; a weak D match, TRBD1 (5 bases). Germline CDR1 and CDR2: MNHNS and SASEGT. Trimming shortened V by 3 bases and J by 7 bases, and 6 bases separated the two germline ends. The CDR3 has 12 amino acids. CDR3 sequence reads: CASSEGPEKLFF. The CDR3 nucleotides read TGTGCCAGCAGTGAGGGGCCTGAAAAACTGTTTTTT.

This rearrangement joins TRBV7-3 to TRBJ2-3; a possible D gene is TRBD2 (6 bases). CDR1 is SGHTA, CDR2 FQGTGA, per germline. The CDR3 loop spans 17 amino acids. V was cut by 2 bases and J by 1 base, with 16 bases left in between. The CDR3 DNA sequence: TGTGCCAGCAGCTTAGACGAACGGGGACTCCGCACAGATACGCAGTATTTT. Residues: CASSLDERGLRTDTQYF.

The chain joins TRBV4-1 to TRBJ2-7; D possibly uses TRBD1 or TRBD2 (5 bases each). Germline-derived CDR1 and CDR2 are MGHRA and YSYEKL. The germline V and J ends were trimmed by 2 bases and 3 bases, with 11 bases remaining between them. CDR3 length equals 14 residues. CDR3 region: CASSQRDGNYEQYF. The CDR3 coding sequence is TGCGCCAGCAGCCAACGGGACGGGAACTACGAGCAGTACTTC.

The chain recombines TRBV7-9 with TRBJ2-7; no clear D gene. The CDR3 is made up of 12 amino acids. V lost 5 bases and J 2 bases, leaving 7 bases between the germline ends. The germline V gene has CDR1 SEHNR and CDR2 FQNEAQ (reference sequence). In DNA form, the CDR3 reads TGTGCCAGCAGCGAAAGGGCCTACGAGCAGTACTTC. This gives the protein CASSERAYEQYF.

At least ten counts were recorded for this clonotype. The chain uses TRBV7-2 and TRBJ2-7, with D perhaps matching TRBD2 (5 bases). Looked up from germline, CDR1 is SGHTA and CDR2 is FQGNSA. V was clipped by 7 bases and J by 0 bases, with 13 bases between them. This CDR3 is 14 amino acids long. The CDR3 DNA sequence: TGTGCCAGCACCCTACGGGGTAGCTCCTACGAGCAGTACTTC. It translates to CASTLRGSSYEQYF.

This clonotype was found a few times. This chain links TRBV7-6 with TRBJ2-2, with a tentative D call TRBD2 (5 bases). The length of the CDR3 is 17 residues. V was trimmed by 5 bases and J by 2 bases, leaving 18 bases between them. The V gene's germline CDR1 is SGHVS and CDR2 FNYEAQ. The CDR3 spells CASSHPGGPVNTGELFF. DNA of the CDR3: TGTGCCAGCAGCCACCCTGGCGGGCCGGTAAACACCGGGGAGCTGTTTTTT.

V is TRBV6-2 or TRBV6-3 and J is TRBJ2-1, with D unresolved. Germline V CDR1 and CDR2: MNHEY, SVGEGT. The germline V and J ends were trimmed by 11 bases and 0 bases, with 11 bases remaining between them. The CDR3 is 13 residues long. The CDR3 loop reads CAGSWSSYNEQFF. In DNA, the CDR3 is TGTGCCGGTAGCTGGAGCTCCTACAATGAGCAGTTCTTC.

The CDR3 spells CANYRGGGFTGELFF. In DNA form, the CDR3 reads TGTGCCAATTATAGGGGGGGCGGCTTCACCGGGGAGCTGTTTTTT. The chain combines TRBV27 with TRBJ2-2; perhaps TRBD2 as D (7 bases). V was shortened by 10 bases and J by 4 bases, with 19 bases between the two germline ends. The CDR3 length is 15 residues. Germline V gene data show CDR1 as MNHEY and CDR2 as SMNVEV (reference sequence).

This clonotype was counted ten times or more. This chain joins TRBV5-1 and TRBJ2-7; 7 bases are a match to TRBD1. This CDR3 region has 14 residues. Trimming took 7 bases from V and 5 from J; bases not matched to a gene: 12. Per germline, CDR1 SGHRS and CDR2 YFSETQ. The CDR3 nucleotides read TGCGCCAGCCGCCAATTGACAGGGCCGAACGAGCAGTACTTC. This encodes CASRQLTGPNEQYF.

This clonotype turned up a few times. V and J are TRBV7-2 and TRBJ2-7, with D unresolved. Germline V lookup: CDR1 SGHTA, CDR2 FQGNSA. This CDR3 contains 14 residues. Trimming pared 4 bases from V and 1 base from J, leaving 11 bases between. In nucleotides, the CDR3 is TGTGCCAGCAGCTCCCGACCGAATTCCTACGAGCAGTACTTC. Amino acid sequence: CASSSRPNSYEQYF.